This T cell receptor (beta chain) appears in the sequencing data of a study of cytomegalovirus exposure and HLA in healthy donors. The study's findings and limits: For TCR beta chains, V- and J-gene trimming was later linked to a missense DCLRE1C variant.

The donors gave bone marrow, and they were healthy. At sampling all donors were nominally healthy, likely with unrecorded immune exposures. With respect to this clone: Its antigen is currently unknown.

The CDR3 length is 16 residues. V was trimmed by 2 bases and J by 0 bases, leaving 13 bases between them. CDR1 is LGHNA, CDR2 YSLEER, per germline. 13 Jbeta primers and 60 Vbeta primers were used for the PCR. Profiled with immunoSEQ multiplex PCR; TCRdb holds only in-frame clones, not every one. The sample has more than 150,000 clones, 79% seen once. This receptor was taken from a girl aged 5 to 17 in good health and CMV-seropositive. This chain links TRBV4-3 with TRBJ1-2; tentatively, D is TRBD1 (6 bases). The sequenced material came from PBMCs. The DNA of the CDR3 is TGCGCCAGCAGCCAAAGGGGGGGTCGGTCTAACTATGGCTACACCTTC. Translating gives CASSQRGGRSNYGYTF.